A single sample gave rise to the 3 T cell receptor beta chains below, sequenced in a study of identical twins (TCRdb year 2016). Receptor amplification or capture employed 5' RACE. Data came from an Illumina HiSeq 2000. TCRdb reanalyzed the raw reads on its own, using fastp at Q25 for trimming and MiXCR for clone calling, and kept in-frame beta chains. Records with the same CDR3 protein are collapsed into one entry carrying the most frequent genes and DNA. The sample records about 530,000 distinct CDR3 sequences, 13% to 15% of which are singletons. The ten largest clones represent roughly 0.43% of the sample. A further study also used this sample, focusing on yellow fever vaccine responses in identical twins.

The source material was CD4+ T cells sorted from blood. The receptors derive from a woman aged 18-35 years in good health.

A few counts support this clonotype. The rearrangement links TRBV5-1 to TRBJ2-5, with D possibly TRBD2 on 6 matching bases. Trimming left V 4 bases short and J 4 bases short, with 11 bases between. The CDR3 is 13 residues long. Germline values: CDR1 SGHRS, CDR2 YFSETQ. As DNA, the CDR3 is TGCGCCAGCAGCCCGAATAGCGGAGAGACCCAGTACTTC. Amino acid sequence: CASSPNSGETQYF.

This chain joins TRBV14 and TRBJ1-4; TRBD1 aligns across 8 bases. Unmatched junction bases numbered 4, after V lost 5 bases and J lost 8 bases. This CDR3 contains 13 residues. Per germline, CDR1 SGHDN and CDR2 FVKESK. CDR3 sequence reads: CASSFDRGEKLFF. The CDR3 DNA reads TGTGCCAGCAGCTTCGACAGGGGAGAAAAACTGTTTTTT.

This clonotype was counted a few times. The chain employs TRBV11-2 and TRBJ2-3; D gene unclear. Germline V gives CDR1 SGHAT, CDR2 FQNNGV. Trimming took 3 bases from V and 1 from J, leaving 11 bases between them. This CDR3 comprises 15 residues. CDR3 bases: TGTGCCAGCAGCTTCAGTGGGATAGGCACAGATACGCAGTATTTT. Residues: CASSFSGIGTDTQYF.